Presented here are 5 T cell receptor beta chains from one specimen sequenced in a study of T cells after posttransplantation cyclophosphamide. Controls had myeloablative marrow grafts with methotrexate and calcineurin inhibitor, sampled at 1 year. Sequencing used immunoSEQ multiplex PCR; TCRdb keeps in-frame clones, though not all of them. The sample has around 17,000 clones; about 85% are singletons. The material sequenced was PBMCs, taken after allogeneic stem cell transplant with calcineurin inhibitor and methotrexate. The receptors come from a female patient aged 18 to 29 who received an allogeneic stem cell transplant from an unrelated donor, was CMV-positive, and had acute and chronic GVHD. Some T cells may be the graft donor's.

About this clone: This sequence is one base from a far larger clone and is likely a read error. The chain uses TRBV13 and TRBJ2-7; 7 bases map to TRBD1. V dropped 4 bases and J dropped 1; count of bases not matched to a gene: 4. CDR1 and CDR2 from the germline V gene are PRHDT and FYEKMQ (reference sequence). This CDR3 region has 14 residues. DNA of the CDR3: TGTGCCAGCAGCTCCGGGACAGTGTCCTACGAGCAGTACTTC. This translates into CASSSGTVSYEQYF.

This clone was picked up one time. The chain combines TRBV5-4 with TRBJ2-2; 8 bases fit TRBD1. The J segment lost 4 bases and the V segment lost 2 bases, leaving 10 bases of the junction unmatched. CDR1 SGHNT and CDR2 YYREEE come from the germline V gene (reference sequence). This CDR3 is 17 amino acids long. The CDR3 sequence: CASSLRIGQGSTGELFF. The CDR3 nucleotides read TGTGCCAGCAGCTTACGGATCGGACAGGGTAGCACCGGGGAGCTGTTTTTT. Supplemented by reference TRBV5-4 and TRBJ2-2, the full variable domain reads ETGVTQSPTHLIKTRGQQVTLRCSSQSGHNTVSWYQQALGQGPQFIFQYYREEENGRGNFPPRFSGLQFPNYSSELNVNALELDDSALYLCASSLRIGQGSTGELFFGEGSRLTVL.

This clone was seen only a few times. The genes are TRBV7-9 and TRBJ1-5; no clear D gene. V was trimmed by 5 bases and J by 0 bases, leaving 14 bases between them. This CDR3 is 16 amino acids long. Germline assignment: CDR1 SEHNR and CDR2 FQNEAQ (reference sequence). The CDR3 is CASSQKQVYSNQPQHF. As DNA, the CDR3 is TGTGCCAGCAGCCAGAAGCAGGTCTATAGCAATCAGCCCCAGCATTTT.

The chain links TRBV30 to TRBJ1-1; TRBD1 matches at 7 bases. V was pared by 2 bases and J by 7 bases, with 7 bases of the junction left unmatched. The CDR3 runs 13 residues. Germline assignment: CDR1 GTSNPN and CDR2 SVGIG (reference sequence). This chain's CDR3 is CAWSSMGTDEAFF. CDR3 nucleotide sequence: TGTGCCTGGAGTTCCATGGGGACAGATGAAGCTTTCTTT.

The V and J genes are TRBV5-5 and TRBJ2-7, with TRBD2 matching over 8 bases. Trimming at V came to 4 bases and at J to 3 bases, leaving 9 bases not matched to a gene. Germline-derived CDR1 and CDR2 are SGHKS and YYEKEE (reference sequence). The CDR3 sequence is 15 residues long. The DNA for the CDR3 is TGTGCCAGCAGCCCCTCGGGGGGGTCCTACTACGAGCAGTACTTC. This codes for CASSPSGGSYYEQYF.